This T cell receptor (beta chain) was found in a study of blood T cells in healthy people across ages. Trimming stripped 1 base from V and 3 bases from J, with 12 bases between. Per germline, CDR1 SEHNR and CDR2 FQNEAQ (reference sequence). The CDR3 length is 15 residues. For the second PCR, which ran for roughly 6 to 12 cycles, a sample-barcoded 5' primer and a J-beta primer mix were used. Via MiXCR, TCRdb re-called the 5' RACE reads, giving one row per CDR3 protein. The table records 450,000 to 650,000 distinct CDR3 sequences, less than 25% of them present only once. The data were also submitted as part of a second study, on T cells of mothers and their children.

Sequenced input: blood. The chain carries TRBV7-9 and TRBJ1-1; D not certain. The TCR was taken from a boy aged 5-17 years in good health. The CDR3 spells CASSLVAGMDTEAFF. In DNA, the CDR3 is TGTGCCAGCAGCTTAGTGGCTGGGATGGACACTGAAGCTTTCTTT.